Sequencing of this T cell receptor (beta chain) was carried out in a study of identical twins. In its sample, this clonotype was seen a few times. One entry per CDR3 protein, called by TCRdb with MiXCR from the 5' RACE reads. Of around 960,000 distinct CDR3 sequences listed, around 12% are singletons. There are 17 residues in the CDR3. V shed 2 bases, J shed 5 bases, and the junction held 12 bases outside the gene matches. These data also featured in a second study, about yellow fever vaccine responses in identical twins.

The sample comprised PBMCs. The chain carries TRBV12-3 or TRBV12-4 and TRBJ2-4; 7 bases line up with TRBD2. The receptor was isolated from a young woman in good health. As DNA, the CDR3 is TGTGCCAGCAGTTTATGGGGGAGAGCGGGGCAGGAAAACATTCAGTACTTC. This translates into CASSLWGRAGQENIQYF.